Given below is one TCR beta chain in context. Sequenced by immunoSEQ multiplex PCR; TCRdb stores in-frame clones only, minus some. The table includes 70,000 or so clones, around 93% detected once. The data stem from a study of technical replicates of blood from several donors. V was pared by 0 bases and J by 1 base, with 0 bases of the junction left unmatched. Germline V gives CDR1 MNHEY, CDR2 SVGAGI. The CDR3 runs 15 residues. The sample consisted of T cells isolated from PBMCs. The chain links TRBV6-5 to TRBJ2-3; 8 bases are shared with TRBD1. The clonotype was recovered from a human donor in good health. In DNA, the CDR3 is TGTGCCAGCAGTTACTCGGGACAGGGCACAGATACGCAGTATTTT. This codes for CASSYSGQGTDTQYF.